Following are 18 T cell receptor beta chains from one sample sequenced in a study of somatic mutations in cytotoxic T cells in rheumatoid arthritis. Clones were sequenced by immunoSEQ multiplex PCR, and TCRdb holds only the in-frame ones, with some missing. The profile shows about 12,000 clones, roughly four fifths of them singletons. The sample consisted of CD8+ T cells sorted from blood. The source is an older woman in good health.

The chain uses TRBV7-6 and TRBJ2-2; 7 positions match TRBD1. The junction had 7 bases not matched to a gene; V was cut back by 5 bases and J by 4 bases. In germline, CDR1 is SGHVS, CDR2 FNYEAQ. This CDR3 has 15 amino acids. DNA for the CDR3: TGTGCCAGCAGCCTGACAGGGTCGGGCACCGGGGAGCTGTTTTTT. Its protein is CASSLTGSGTGELFF.

V and J are TRBV20-1 and TRBJ1-1, with D unresolved. Trimming stripped 1 base from V and 7 bases from J, with 7 bases between. This CDR3 region has 11 residues. Germline V lookup: CDR1 DFQATT, CDR2 SNEGSKA (reference sequence). Here the CDR3 reads CSARVSGEAFF. The CDR3 DNA follows: TGCAGTGCTAGAGTATCAGGTGAAGCTTTCTTT.

This chain joins TRBV27 and TRBJ2-3, with 9 nucleotides matching TRBD1. The V and J ends lost 5 bases and 4 bases, in that order; junction bases with no gene match: 1. This CDR3 is 13 amino acids long. Germline CDR1 is MNHEY and CDR2 is SMNVEV (reference sequence). The DNA for the CDR3 is TGTGCCAGCAGTCGGACAGGGGCAGATACGCAGTATTTT. Translation gives CASSRTGADTQYF.

The chain couples TRBV4-1 to TRBJ1-4, with D possibly matching TRBD1 (5 bases). V lost 1 base to trimming and J lost 2 bases, with 11 bases between them. The CDR3 covers 16 residues. Germline V gene sequence: CDR1 MGHRA, CDR2 YSYEKL. As DNA, the CDR3 is TGCGCCAGCAGCCAAGTTCCGGGGGTGACTAATGAAAAACTGTTTTTT. Its translation: CASSQVPGVTNEKLFF.

This clone was found a few times. The V gene is TRBV29-1, the J gene TRBJ2-5; 9 bases match TRBD2. J was trimmed by 4 bases and V by 6 bases; bases with no gene match: 6. The CDR3 sequence is 13 residues long. Germline lookup yields CDR1 SQVTM and CDR2 ANQGSEA. The CDR3, as DNA: TGCAGCGTCTATCTAGCGGGACGAGAGACCCAGTACTTC. This sequence encodes CSVYLAGRETQYF.

The CDR3 spells CASSYGTSGGAEQFF. CDR3 sequence (DNA): TGTGCCAGCAGTTACGGGACTAGCGGGGGTGCTGAGCAGTTCTTC. The chain has TRBV6-5 and TRBJ2-1; 14 bases match TRBD2. Looked up from germline, CDR1 is MNHEY and CDR2 is SVGAGI. CDR3 length: 15 residues. After removal of 2 bases from V and 9 bases from J, the junction contained 3 bases not matched to a gene.

J is TRBJ2-5 and V is TRBV2, with 9 bases fitting TRBD1. V lost 9 bases, J lost 4 bases, and 6 bases stayed unmatched. CDR3 size: 13 residues. Per germline, CDR1 SNHLY and CDR2 FYNNEI. The CDR3 DNA follows: TGTGCCAGTTACAGGGGGCTTGGAGAGACCCAGTACTTC. This encodes CASYRGLGETQYF.

By share, this clone counts as large (0.1 to 1%). The chain has TRBV7-6 and TRBJ2-7, with 11 nucleotides matching TRBD1. The CDR3 runs 15 residues. V was pared by 3 bases and J by 5 bases, with 6 bases of the junction left unmatched. Germline values: CDR1 SGHVS, CDR2 FNYEAQ. CDR3 protein: CASSLSGQGADEQYF. As DNA, the CDR3 is TGTGCCAGCAGCTTGTCCGGACAGGGGGCAGACGAGCAGTACTTC.

The chain couples TRBV19 to TRBJ2-7; 10 bases are a match to TRBD1. This CDR3 region has 14 residues. Per the germline V gene, CDR1 is LNHDA and CDR2 is SQIVND (reference sequence). V shed 5 bases and J 4 bases; nucleotides not matched to a gene: 5. CDR3 sequence reads: CASSATGGTYEQYF. Written as DNA, the CDR3 is TGTGCCAGTAGTGCGACAGGGGGCACGTACGAGCAGTACTTC.

V gene TRBV7-6 combines with J gene TRBJ2-1; 7 nucleotides agree with TRBD2. The V segment lost 5 bases and the J segment 5 bases; nucleotides outside the gene matches: 6. The CDR3 is 14 amino acids. Germline V gene data show CDR1 as SGHVS and CDR2 as FNYEAQ. The CDR3 is CASSSSGPNNEQFF. CDR3 DNA: TGTGCCAGCAGCAGTAGCGGGCCCAACAATGAGCAGTTCTTC.

Only one count was recorded for this clone. The gene calls are TRBV5-6 and TRBJ1-6; D unresolved. Looked up from germline, CDR1 is SGHDT and CDR2 is YYEEEE. The CDR3 loop spans 14 amino acids. Trimming cost V 0 bases and J 9 bases, with 10 bases left between them. CDR3: CASSLAGFGSPLHF. The CDR3 region has the DNA TGTGCCAGCAGCTTGGCAGGCTTCGGTTCACCCCTCCACTTT.

This chain links TRBV6-6 with TRBJ2-3; 9 nucleotides match TRBD1. V lost 2 bases and J lost 6; bases outside the gene matches: 3. CDR3 length: 14 amino acids. Germline-derived CDR1 and CDR2 are MNHNY and SVGAGI (reference sequence). Here the CDR3 DNA reads TGTGCCAGCAGTTACGTCGACAGGGGGGATACGCAGTATTTT. Translation: CASSYVDRGDTQYF.

The rearrangement links TRBV5-6 to TRBJ2-7, with 11 positions matching TRBD2. The CDR3 length is 17 residues. The ends lost 3 bases at V and 1 base at J; junction bases unmatched: 9. Germline assignment: CDR1 SGHDT and CDR2 YYEEEE. CDR3 residues: CASSSTSGDDPSYEQYF. The CDR3 DNA sequence: TGTGCCAGCAGCTCGACTAGCGGGGACGATCCGTCCTACGAGCAGTACTTC. The full variable domain, its missing parts supplied by reference TRBV5-6 and TRBJ2-7, is DAGVTQSPTHLIKTRGQQVTLRCSPKSGHDTVSWYQQALGQGPQFIFQYYEEEERQRGNFPDRFSGHQFPNYSSELNVNALLLGDSALYLCASSSTSGDDPSYEQYFGPGTRLTVT.

The chain combines TRBV9 with TRBJ1-1; tentatively, D is TRBD1 (6 bases). V was pared by 4 bases and J by 4 bases, with 11 bases between. CDR1 is SGDLS and CDR2 is YYNGEE in the germline V gene. The CDR3 spans 13 residues. Here the CDR3 DNA reads TGTGCCAGCAGCATAGGGGGGGGCACTGAAGCTTTCTTT. Translating gives CASSIGGGTEAFF.

The V call is TRBV5-6, the J call TRBJ2-6; no clear D gene. Per the germline V gene, CDR1 is SGHDT and CDR2 is YYEEEE. The CDR3 length is 18 residues. Trimming removed 0 bases at V and 0 bases at J, with 13 bases between. CDR3 region: CASSLAEWPSSGANVLTF. The CDR3 DNA reads TGTGCCAGCAGCTTGGCGGAGTGGCCAAGCTCTGGGGCCAACGTCCTGACTTTC. Looking up the rest from reference TRBV5-6 and TRBJ2-6 gives the full variable domain: DAGVTQSPTHLIKTRGQQVTLRCSPKSGHDTVSWYQQALGQGPQFIFQYYEEEERQRGNFPDRFSGHQFPNYSSELNVNALLLGDSALYLCASSLAEWPSSGANVLTFGAGSRLTVL.

The CDR3 nucleotides read TGCGCCAGCAGCTCGACTAGCGGGGGGAGCCAGGGGGATGAGCAGTTCTTC. Protein sequence: CASSSTSGGSQGDEQFF. The gene calls are TRBV10-2 and TRBJ2-1; 13 bases are a match to TRBD2. The ends lost 6 bases at V and 8 bases at J; junction bases unmatched: 13. Looked up from germline, CDR1 is WSHSY and CDR2 is SAAADI. The CDR3 extends over 17 amino acids.

Written as DNA, the CDR3 is TGTGCCAGCAGCCTGATGCGGGGGAGCGATGAAGCTTTCTTT. Translation: CASSLMRGSDEAFF. The rearrangement joins TRBV11-2 to TRBJ1-1; weak D call: TRBD1 (5 bases). V shed 5 bases and J shed 7 bases, with 17 bases lying between them. The CDR3 runs 14 residues. Germline CDR1 and CDR2: SGHAT and FQNNGV.

The genes are TRBV6-5 and TRBJ2-7; 10 bases are a match to TRBD2. V gave up 2 bases and J gave up 3 bases; unmatched junction bases: 4. In germline, CDR1 is MNHEY, CDR2 SVGAGI. The CDR3 contains 15 residues. The CDR3 bases are TGTGCCAGCAGTTACCTAGCGGGGGAAGGCTACGAGCAGTACTTC. This translates into CASSYLAGEGYEQYF.